This T cell receptor beta chain was retrieved from a study of Graves' ophthalmopathy and Graves' hyperthyroidism. About the research overall: The study drew peripheral blood at initial diagnosis, before any treatment.

Germline loops: CDR1 KGHDR, CDR2 SFDVKD. The CDR3 extends over 12 amino acids. Whole-study findings and limits: This model predicted ophthalmopathy progression (sensitivity around 70%, specificity around 72%).

Amplification from RNA transcripts yielded the TCR beta CDR3 regions. HTBI-primed RT-PCR formed the first round, and a multiplex PCR formed the second. TCRdb processed the multiplex PCR reads anew with MiXCR; each CDR3 protein has one entry. This table holds about 740,000 distinct CDR3 sequences, roughly 41% found once. None of the included patients had other autoimmune diseases, uncontrolled infections, pregnancy or lactation, as these led to exclusion. Remarks on this clonotype: What it recognizes is unknown. This sequence may be a read error, since a much larger clone differs from it by one base.

This clonotype originated in an adult man with Graves' ophthalmopathy. Sequenced input: peripheral blood. This chain links TRBV24-1 with TRBJ1-2; D call uncertain. The CDR3 loop is CATKARNYGCTF. The CDR3 DNA reads TGTGCCACCAAGGCTAGAAACTATGGCTGCACCTTC.